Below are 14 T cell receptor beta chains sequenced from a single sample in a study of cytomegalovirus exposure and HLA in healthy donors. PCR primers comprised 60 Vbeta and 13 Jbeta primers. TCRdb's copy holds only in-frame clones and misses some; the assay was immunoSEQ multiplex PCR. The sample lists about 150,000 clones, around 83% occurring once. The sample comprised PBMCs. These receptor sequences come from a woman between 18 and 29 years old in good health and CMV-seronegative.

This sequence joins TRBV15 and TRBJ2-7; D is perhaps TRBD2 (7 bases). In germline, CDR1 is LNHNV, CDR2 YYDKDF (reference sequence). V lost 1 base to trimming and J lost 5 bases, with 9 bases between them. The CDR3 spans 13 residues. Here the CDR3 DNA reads TGTGCCACCAGCAGAGGGGGGGGCGACGAGCAGTACTTC. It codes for CATSRGGGDEQYF.

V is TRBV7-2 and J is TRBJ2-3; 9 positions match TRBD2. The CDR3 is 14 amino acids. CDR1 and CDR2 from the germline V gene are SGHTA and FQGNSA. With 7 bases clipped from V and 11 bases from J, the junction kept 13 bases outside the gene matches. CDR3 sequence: CASTPGGSGRVQYF. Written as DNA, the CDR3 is TGTGCCAGCACCCCCGGGGGTAGCGGGAGAGTGCAGTATTTT.

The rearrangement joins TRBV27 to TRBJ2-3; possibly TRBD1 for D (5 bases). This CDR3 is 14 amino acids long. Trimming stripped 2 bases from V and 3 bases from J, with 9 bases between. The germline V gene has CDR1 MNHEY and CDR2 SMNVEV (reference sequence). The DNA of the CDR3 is TGTGCCAGCAGTTTAGGGTCAGGGACAGATACGCAGTATTTT. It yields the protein CASSLGSGTDTQYF.

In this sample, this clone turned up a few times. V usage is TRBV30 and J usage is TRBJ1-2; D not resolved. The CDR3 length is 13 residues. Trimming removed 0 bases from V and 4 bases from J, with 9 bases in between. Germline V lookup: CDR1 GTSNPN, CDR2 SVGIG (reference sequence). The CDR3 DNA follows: TGTGCCTGGAGTGTTAAGGGAGGCTATGGCTACACCTTC. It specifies CAWSVKGGYGYTF.

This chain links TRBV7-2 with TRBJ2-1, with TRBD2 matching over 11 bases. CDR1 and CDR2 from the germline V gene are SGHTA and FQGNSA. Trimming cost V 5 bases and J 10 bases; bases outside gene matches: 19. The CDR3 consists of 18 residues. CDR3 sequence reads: CASSRRVAGGLGRVEQFF. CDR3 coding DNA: TGTGCCAGCAGCCGACGGGTAGCGGGGGGGCTGGGGCGAGTCGAGCAGTTCTTC.

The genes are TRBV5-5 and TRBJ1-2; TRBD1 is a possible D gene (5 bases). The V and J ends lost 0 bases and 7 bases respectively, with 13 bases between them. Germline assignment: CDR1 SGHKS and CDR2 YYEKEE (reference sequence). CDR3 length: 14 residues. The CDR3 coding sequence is TGTGCCAGCAGCTTGGCCGTTTGGGGGGGTGGCTACACCTTC. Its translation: CASSLAVWGGGYTF.

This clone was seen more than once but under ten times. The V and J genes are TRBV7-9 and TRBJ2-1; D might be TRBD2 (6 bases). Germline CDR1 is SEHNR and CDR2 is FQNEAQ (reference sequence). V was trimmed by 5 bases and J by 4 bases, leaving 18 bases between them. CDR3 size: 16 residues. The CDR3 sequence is CASSPLLGGLYNEQFF. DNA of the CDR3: TGTGCCAGCAGCCCATTGTTGGGGGGTTTGTACAATGAGCAGTTCTTC.

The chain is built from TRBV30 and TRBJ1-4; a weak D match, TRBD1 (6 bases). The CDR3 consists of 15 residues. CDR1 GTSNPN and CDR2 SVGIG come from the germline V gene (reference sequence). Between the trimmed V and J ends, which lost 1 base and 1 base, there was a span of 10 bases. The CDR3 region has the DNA TGTGCCTGGAGTGCCCCACAGGGAACTAATGAAAAACTGTTTTTT. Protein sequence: CAWSAPQGTNEKLFF.

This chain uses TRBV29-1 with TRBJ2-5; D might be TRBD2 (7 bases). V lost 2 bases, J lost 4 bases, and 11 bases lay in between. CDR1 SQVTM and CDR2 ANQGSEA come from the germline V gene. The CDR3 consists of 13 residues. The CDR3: CSVERGGRETQYF. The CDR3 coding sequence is TGCAGCGTTGAAAGGGGGGGAAGAGAGACCCAGTACTTC.

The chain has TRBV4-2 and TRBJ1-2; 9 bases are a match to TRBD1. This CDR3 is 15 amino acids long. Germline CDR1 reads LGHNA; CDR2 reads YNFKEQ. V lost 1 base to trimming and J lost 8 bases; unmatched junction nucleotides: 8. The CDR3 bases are TGTGCCAGCAGCCAAGGTTTCGGGGACAGGGTCGGCTACACCTTC. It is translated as CASSQGFGDRVGYTF.

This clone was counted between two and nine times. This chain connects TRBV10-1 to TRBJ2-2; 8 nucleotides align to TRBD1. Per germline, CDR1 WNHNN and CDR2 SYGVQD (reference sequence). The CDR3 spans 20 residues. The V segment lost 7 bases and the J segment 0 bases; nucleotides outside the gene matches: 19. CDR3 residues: CASKGPKADRERANTGELFF. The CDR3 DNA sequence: TGCGCCAGCAAAGGACCAAAGGCGGACAGGGAACGCGCGAACACCGGGGAGCTGTTTTTT.

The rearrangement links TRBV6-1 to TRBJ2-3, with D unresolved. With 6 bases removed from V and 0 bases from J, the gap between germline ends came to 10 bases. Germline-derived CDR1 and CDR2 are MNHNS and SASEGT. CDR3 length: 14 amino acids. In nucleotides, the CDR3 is TGTGCCAGCAGATCGTCCTTTAGCACAGATACGCAGTATTTT. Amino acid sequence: CASRSSFSTDTQYF.

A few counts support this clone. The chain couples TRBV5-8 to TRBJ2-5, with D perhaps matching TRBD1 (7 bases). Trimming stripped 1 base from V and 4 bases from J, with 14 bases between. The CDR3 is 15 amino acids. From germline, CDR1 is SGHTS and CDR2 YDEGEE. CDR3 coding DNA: TGTGCCAGCAGCTTGCACCAGGGGGGAACAGAGACCCAGTACTTC. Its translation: CASSLHQGGTETQYF.

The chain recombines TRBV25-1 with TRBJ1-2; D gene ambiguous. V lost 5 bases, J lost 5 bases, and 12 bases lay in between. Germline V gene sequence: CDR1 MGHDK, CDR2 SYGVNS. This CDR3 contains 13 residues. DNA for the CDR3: TGTGCCAGCAGTCGAGTGGGCGTGTATGGCTACACCTTC. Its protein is CASSRVGVYGYTF.